This T cell receptor (beta chain) came from a study of cytomegalovirus exposure and HLA in healthy donors. The CDR3 consists of 14 residues. V was trimmed by 5 bases and J by 5 bases, leaving 16 bases between them. From germline, CDR1 is MNHEY and CDR2 SVGAGI. General study results and limits: The study found most TCR sequences rare, yet found some public TCRs in many donors. The study labeled roughly 160 TCR beta chains cytomegalovirus-associated.

PCR primers comprised 60 Vbeta and 13 Jbeta primers. Assay: immunoSEQ multiplex PCR; the TCRdb copy retains only in-frame clones and omits some. Here the sample spans about 120,000 clones, over 65% being singletons. Points on this clone: Its specificity is unknown.

The chain links TRBV6-5 to TRBJ2-7; D might be TRBD2 (6 bases). The sample was PBMCs. This receptor was taken from a man aged 30-40 years in good health and CMV-seropositive. The CDR3 bases are TGTGCCAGCAGTGACGGGACTGGGCGGAACGAGCAGTACTTC. The encoded protein is CASSDGTGRNEQYF.